This T cell receptor (beta chain) was observed in a study of tumor-infiltrating lymphocytes in localized non-small cell lung cancer. As for the study in general: Some samples were collected after neoadjuvant chemotherapy; smokers, never-smokers and several histologies were included. Resected tumor was paired with non-adjacent uninvolved lung from the same patient.

The protocol was immunoSEQ multiplex PCR, while the TCRdb copy is restricted to in-frame clones and leaves out a portion. This sample has 11,000 to 15,000 clones; about four fifths occur once, and the top ten carry roughly 2.7%. Germline CDR1 and CDR2: ENHRY and SYGVKD. This CDR3 region has 14 residues. V lost 0 bases, J lost 1 base, and 6 bases lay in between. Sample: lung tumor tissue. The chain joins TRBV10-3 to TRBJ1-1, with D unresolved. The origin of this receptor is a human donor with non-small cell lung cancer. The CDR3: CAISESGKNTEAFF. Written as DNA, the CDR3 is TGTGCCATCAGTGAGTCTGGGAAGAACACTGAAGCTTTCTTT.